This TCR beta chain was documented in a study of PD-1 blockade in classical Hodgkin lymphoma. Study-wide background: Treatment was intravenous nivolumab, 3 mg/kg every 2 weeks, until progression. Study findings and constraints: Similar baseline diversity was found in complete responders and newly diagnosed patients. Newly diagnosed patients reportedly had lower baseline TCR diversity than healthy donors.

Every patient relapsed after autologous stem cell transplantation, and brentuximab vedotin exposure varied. Method: immunoSEQ multiplex PCR; TCRdb's copy keeps in-frame clones and lacks some. This table has about 85,000 clones, around 90% appearing once. In germline, CDR1 is MNHEY, CDR2 SVGAGI. With 7 bases clipped from V and 4 bases from J, the junction kept 5 bases outside the gene matches. This CDR3 has 14 amino acids. On this clone: Its specificity is not known.

This rearrangement joins TRBV6-5 to TRBJ2-7; 12 bases agree with TRBD2. The sequences come from peripheral blood mononuclear cells (PBMCs), collected before the second cycle of nivolumab. This receptor was obtained from a human donor with classical Hodgkin lymphoma. CDR3 in amino acids: CASKLTSGGYEQYF. The CDR3 DNA follows: TGTGCCAGCAAACTGACTAGCGGGGGTTACGAGCAGTACTTC.